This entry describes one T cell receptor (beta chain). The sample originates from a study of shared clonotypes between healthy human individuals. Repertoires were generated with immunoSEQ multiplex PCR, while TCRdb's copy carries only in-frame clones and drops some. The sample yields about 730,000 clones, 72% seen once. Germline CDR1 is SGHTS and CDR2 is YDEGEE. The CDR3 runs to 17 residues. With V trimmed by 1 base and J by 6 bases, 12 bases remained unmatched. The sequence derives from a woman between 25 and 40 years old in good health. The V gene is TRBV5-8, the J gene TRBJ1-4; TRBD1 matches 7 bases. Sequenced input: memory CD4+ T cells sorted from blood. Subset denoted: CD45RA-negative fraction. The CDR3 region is CASSLPSSTDRHEKLFF. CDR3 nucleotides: TGTGCCAGCAGCTTGCCAAGCTCGACGGACAGGCATGAAAAACTGTTTTTT. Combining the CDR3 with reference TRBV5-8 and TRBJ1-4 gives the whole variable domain EAGVTQSPTHLIKTRGQQATLRCSPISGHTSVYWYQQALGLGLQFLLWYDEGEERNRGNFPPRFSGRQFPNYSSELNVNALELEDSALYLCASSLPSSTDRHEKLFFGSGTQLSVL.